This TCR beta chain is from a study of cytomegalovirus exposure and HLA in healthy donors. Study-wide findings and caveats: In an earlier analysis, about 87% or about 30%: the productive usage of most TCR beta V segments.

To note about this clone: Antigen: not known.

The CDR3 extends over 16 amino acids. Germline CDR1 and CDR2: LNHDA and SQIVND (reference sequence). Between the trimmed V and J ends, which lost 7 bases and 0 bases, there was a span of 16 bases. PCR involved 60 Vbeta and 13 Jbeta primers. Here immunoSEQ multiplex PCR was the method, and the copy in TCRdb shows in-frame clones only, minus some. Counted here are some 190,000 clones, around 78% occurring once; the ten biggest clones make up 12% to 15%. The J gene is TRBJ1-5, the V gene TRBV19, with D unclear. Sequenced input: PBMCs. The sequence derives from a young woman in good health and CMV-seropositive. The chain's CDR3 is CASTPGVSYSNQPQHF. CDR3 sequence (DNA): TGTGCCAGTACCCCCGGGGTGAGTTATAGCAATCAGCCCCAGCATTTT.